The 4 T cell receptor beta chains below come from one sample, sequenced in a study of blood T cell repertoires in COVID-19. TCRdb's copy holds only in-frame clones and misses some; the assay was immunoSEQ multiplex PCR. There are about 220,000 clones in the sample; around three quarters occur only once, and 5.5% to 8.5% lies in the top ten. Material for sequencing was peripheral blood. These receptors were collected from a woman in her 70s with acute or convalescent COVID-19.

V and J are TRBV9 and TRBJ2-2; D not certain. CDR1 and CDR2 (germline): SGDLS, YYNGEE. Trimming pared 1 base from V and 4 bases from J, leaving 5 bases between. The CDR3 loop spans 13 amino acids. This CDR3 reads CASSVLVTGELFF. In nucleotides, the CDR3 is TGTGCCAGCAGCGTACTCGTCACCGGGGAGCTGTTTTTT.

The gene calls are TRBV5-1 and TRBJ1-5; 8 bases match TRBD1. The CDR3 is 15 residues long. Germline CDR1 reads SGHRS; CDR2 reads YFSETQ. The V segment lost 3 bases and the J segment 5 bases; nucleotides outside the gene matches: 7. The CDR3 coding sequence is TGCGCCAGCAGCTCGAACGGGACAGGTCATCAGCCCCAGCATTTT. Protein product: CASSSNGTGHQPQHF.

The gene calls are TRBV6-6 and TRBJ2-3; 7 bases are shared with TRBD1. Germline V CDR1 and CDR2: MNHNY, SVGAGI (reference sequence). J gave up 6 bases and V 4 bases, and 7 bases lay outside the gene matches. The CDR3 runs 14 residues. The chain's CDR3 is CASSSTGIRDTQYF. Here the CDR3 DNA reads TGTGCCAGCAGTTCGACAGGGATAAGGGATACGCAGTATTTT.

This clone appeared a few times. V is TRBV5-1 and J is TRBJ1-4, with D possibly TRBD1 on 6 matching bases. CDR3 size: 15 residues. Germline loops: CDR1 SGHRS, CDR2 YFSETQ. Trimming removed 4 bases at V and 0 bases at J, with 10 bases between. CDR3 protein: CASSRTVATNEKLFF. The CDR3 nucleotides are TGCGCCAGCAGCCGGACAGTTGCAACTAATGAAAAACTGTTTTTT. Full variable domain (outside the CDR3, taken from reference TRBV5-1 and TRBJ1-4): KAGVTQTPRYLIKTRGQQVTLSCSPISGHRSVSWYQQTPGQGLQFLFEYFSETQRNKGNFPGRFSGRQFSNSRSEMNVSTLELGDSALYLCASSRTVATNEKLFFGSGTQLSVL.